The next 30 T cell receptor beta chains were all read from a single sample in a study of cytomegalovirus exposure and HLA in healthy donors. 60 Vbeta and 13 Jbeta primers were used in PCR. Here immunoSEQ multiplex PCR was the method, and the copy in TCRdb shows in-frame clones only, minus some. The sample includes 90,000 to 150,000 clones, 60% to 85% of them seen just once. The source material was PBMCs. These receptors were taken from a woman aged 40-49 years in good health and CMV-seropositive.

This clone was counted a few times. The CDR3 DNA reads as TGTGCCAGTAGTGGGGGTCCAGGGGGCAGACAGCCCCAGCATTTT. Its translation: CASSGGPGGRQPQHF. The chain recombines TRBV19 with TRBJ1-5; 8 bases fit TRBD1. V trimming: 5 bases; J trimming: 7 bases; junction bases outside the gene matches: 10. The germline gives CDR1 LNHDA, CDR2 SQIVND (reference sequence). This CDR3 contains 15 residues.

V and J are TRBV7-3 and TRBJ2-1; 9 bases match TRBD2. After removal of 0 bases from V and 9 bases from J, the junction contained 6 bases not matched to a gene. This CDR3 has 15 amino acids. The germline gives CDR1 SGHTA, CDR2 FQGTGA. The CDR3 DNA reads as TGTGCCAGCAGCTTAACGGGCGGGGGGGCGGTTGAGCAGTTCTTC. It encodes CASSLTGGGAVEQFF.

This clone has more than one count but fewer than ten. V and J are TRBV5-1 and TRBJ1-3; D unclear. Looked up from germline, CDR1 is SGHRS and CDR2 is YFSETQ. Trimming pared 0 bases from V and 9 bases from J, leaving 10 bases between. The CDR3 sequence is 13 residues long. CDR3 residues: CASSLVAEGTIYF. The CDR3 DNA sequence: TGCGCCAGCAGCTTGGTGGCGGAGGGCACCATATATTTT.

The chain employs TRBV19 and TRBJ1-2, with 11 bases aligning to TRBD1. CDR3 length: 14 amino acids. V lost 4 bases to trimming and J lost 8 bases; unmatched junction nucleotides: 6. Germline V gives CDR1 LNHDA, CDR2 SQIVND (reference sequence). CDR3: CASSNPDRGRGYTF. CDR3 DNA: TGTGCCAGTAGTAATCCGGACAGGGGGCGCGGCTACACCTTC.

The V and J genes are TRBV5-1 and TRBJ1-4, with 9 bases matching TRBD1. Trimming removed 3 bases from V and 4 bases from J; junction bases left unmatched: 7. The CDR3 covers 16 residues. Germline V gene lookup returns CDR1 SGHRS and CDR2 YFSETQ. The CDR3 nucleotides read TGCGCCAGCAGCTCAACAGGGGGCTGGGGTAATGAAAAACTGTTTTTT. It codes for CASSSTGGWGNEKLFF. Looking up the rest from reference TRBV5-1 and TRBJ1-4 gives the full variable domain: KAGVTQTPRYLIKTRGQQVTLSCSPISGHRSVSWYQQTPGQGLQFLFEYFSETQRNKGNFPGRFSGRQFSNSRSEMNVSTLELGDSALYLCASSSTGGWGNEKLFFGSGTQLSVL.

This sequence joins TRBV27 and TRBJ2-5, with 10 bases aligning to TRBD2. Unmatched junction bases numbered 5, after V lost 6 bases and J lost 1 base. The CDR3 covers 15 residues. Germline V gene lookup returns CDR1 MNHEY and CDR2 SMNVEV (reference sequence). Written as DNA, the CDR3 is TGTGCCAGCAGCCTCCTAGCGGGGGCCCAAGAGACCCAGTACTTC. Its protein is CASSLLAGAQETQYF.

The chain employs TRBV11-3 and TRBJ1-2; D perhaps matches TRBD1 (5 bases). CDR3 length equals 14 residues. V was cut by 5 bases and J by 7 bases, with 17 bases left in between. Germline loops: CDR1 SGHNT, CDR2 YENEEA. For the CDR3, the DNA is TGTGCCAGCAGCCCCCAGGGACTGACTATTGGCTACACCTTC. It specifies CASSPQGLTIGYTF.

The genes are TRBV27 and TRBJ2-5; 14 nucleotides match TRBD2. V dropped 4 bases and J dropped 2; count of bases not matched to a gene: 3. The CDR3 is made up of 16 amino acids. Germline V gene data show CDR1 as MNHEY and CDR2 as SMNVEV (reference sequence). In nucleotides, the CDR3 is TGTGCCAGCAGTTCAGGGACTAGCGGGAGACAAGAGACCCAGTACTTC. This gives the protein CASSSGTSGRQETQYF.

This rearrangement joins TRBV15 to TRBJ2-5, with D perhaps TRBD2 (5 bases). The CDR3 is 15 amino acids. Per the germline V gene, CDR1 is LNHNV and CDR2 is YYDKDF (reference sequence). V was shortened by 3 bases and J by 0 bases, with 11 bases between the two germline ends. The CDR3 DNA follows: TGTGCCACCAGCAGCGGAGGCGGCTACCAAGAGACCCAGTACTTC. It yields the protein CATSSGGGYQETQYF.

This clone was detected only a few times. The chain joins TRBV5-1 to TRBJ2-7; 10 nucleotides agree with TRBD1. There are 14 residues in the CDR3. The junction had 5 bases not matched to a gene; V was cut back by 4 bases and J by 4 bases. Looked up from germline, CDR1 is SGHRS and CDR2 is YFSETQ. The CDR3 is CASSNGQGGYEQYF. In DNA, the CDR3 is TGCGCCAGCAGCAACGGACAGGGGGGGTACGAGCAGTACTTC.

This clone was recorded a few times. V gene TRBV7-3 combines with J gene TRBJ2-7; D uncertain. The CDR3 is 15 amino acids. Trimming stripped 3 bases from V and 1 base from J, with 13 bases between. Germline CDR1 and CDR2: SGHTA and FQGTGA. Here the CDR3 DNA reads TGTGCCAGCAGCTTCCCTATCTCCACGTCCTACGAGCAGTACTTC. It yields the protein CASSFPISTSYEQYF.

The V call is TRBV15, the J call TRBJ1-4, with no clear D. The V end lost 6 bases, the J end lost 4 bases, and 9 bases lay between the germline ends. The CDR3 extends over 13 amino acids. The germline gives CDR1 LNHNV, CDR2 YYDKDF (reference sequence). The CDR3 DNA is TGTGCCACCAGGGGAGGGATTAATGAAAAACTGTTTTTT. It yields the protein CATRGGINEKLFF.

The chain employs TRBV7-9 and TRBJ1-2; 7 positions agree with TRBD1. CDR3 length: 12 amino acids. CDR1 and CDR2 (germline): SEHNR, FQNEAQ (reference sequence). V was pared by 2 bases and J by 7 bases, with 1 base of the junction left unmatched. This CDR3 reads CASSLSGGGYTF. CDR3 coding DNA: TGTGCCAGCAGCTTATCAGGGGGTGGCTACACCTTC. Using reference TRBV7-9 and TRBJ1-2 for the parts outside the CDR3, the full variable domain is DTGVSQNPRHKITKRGQNVTFRCDPISEHNRLYWYRQTLGQGPEFLTYFQNEAQLEKSRLLSDRFSAERPKGSFSTLEIQRTEQGDSAMYLCASSLSGGGYTFGSGTRLTVV.

The gene calls are TRBV7-2 and TRBJ2-1; D remains unclear. The CDR3 runs to 15 residues. CDR1 and CDR2 (germline): SGHTA, FQGNSA. The germline V and J ends were trimmed by 1 base and 0 bases, with 7 bases remaining between them. The CDR3 DNA is TGTGCCAGCAGCTTAGTGGCGGTCTCCTACAATGAGCAGTTCTTC. Translated: CASSLVAVSYNEQFF. The full variable domain, rest sourced from reference TRBV7-2 and TRBJ2-1, is GAGVSQSPSNKVTEKGKDVELRCDPISGHTALYWYRQSLGQGLEFLIYFQGNSAPDKSGLPSDRFSAERTGGSVSTLTIQRTQQEDSAVYLCASSLVAVSYNEQFFGPGTRLTVL.

The chain recombines TRBV7-9 with TRBJ1-2, with D unresolved. This CDR3 has 14 residues. Germline V CDR1 and CDR2: SEHNR, FQNEAQ (reference sequence). Trimming shortened V by 1 base and J by 4 bases, and 10 bases separated the two germline ends. CDR3 nucleotide sequence: TGTGCCAGCAGCTTAGTGCCTACGCCCTATGGCTACACCTTC. Its translation: CASSLVPTPYGYTF.

The gene calls are TRBV28 and TRBJ1-5; no definite D call. Trimming took off 3 bases at V and 7 bases at J, with 13 bases between the two ends. The V gene's germline CDR1 is MDHEN and CDR2 SYDVKM. The CDR3 runs 14 residues. This chain's CDR3 is CASSFGGSTQPQHF. The CDR3, as DNA: TGTGCCAGCAGTTTTGGCGGCAGCACCCAGCCCCAGCATTTT. Full variable domain (rest looked up from reference TRBV28 and TRBJ1-5): DVKVTQSSRYLVKRTGEKVFLECVQDMDHENMFWYRQDPGLGLRLIYFSYDVKMKEKGDIPEGYSVSREKKERFSLILESASTNQTSMYLCASSFGGSTQPQHFGDGTRLSIL.

This sequence joins TRBV6-5 and TRBJ1-3; weak D call: TRBD1 (6 bases). Germline V gene sequence: CDR1 MNHEY, CDR2 SVGAGI. Trimming removed 2 bases at V and 0 bases at J, with 11 bases between. The CDR3 loop spans 16 amino acids. The CDR3 DNA follows: TGTGCCAGCAGTTACAGTACGGACAGCTCTGGAAACACCATATATTTT. This encodes CASSYSTDSSGNTIYF.

This chain connects TRBV7-6 to TRBJ1-1, with 7 bases fitting TRBD1. The V gene end was trimmed by 5 bases and the J gene end by 3 bases; junction bases not matched to a gene: 3. CDR3 length: 13 residues. Per germline, CDR1 SGHVS and CDR2 FNYEAQ. This CDR3 reads CASSADRDTEAFF. The CDR3 bases are TGTGCCAGCAGCGCCGACAGGGACACTGAAGCTTTCTTT.

This clone came up a few times. The chain carries TRBV30 and TRBJ1-1, with D possibly matching TRBD1 (5 bases). This CDR3 comprises 14 residues. Germline CDR1 reads GTSNPN; CDR2 reads SVGIG (reference sequence). Deletions cut 4 bases from V and 4 bases from J, with 16 bases between. The CDR3 is CAWTSGQWGTEAFF. The DNA for the CDR3 is TGTGCCTGGACCTCAGGGCAGTGGGGCACTGAAGCTTTCTTT. Variable domain in full (rest from reference TRBV30 and TRBJ1-1): SQTIHQWPATLVQPVGSPLSLECTVEGTSNPNLYWYRQAAGRGLQLLFYSVGIGQISSEVPQNLSASRPQDRQFILSSKKLLLSDSGFYLCAWTSGQWGTEAFFGQGTRLTVV.

The chain carries TRBV4-2 and TRBJ2-1; TRBD1 matches 11 bases. V gave up 2 bases and J gave up 7 bases; unmatched junction bases: 13. Germline V gene data show CDR1 as LGHNA and CDR2 as YNFKEQ. CDR3 size: 18 residues. CDR3: CASSQSAGTGGAENEQFF. CDR3 coding DNA: TGTGCCAGCAGCCAATCCGCCGGGACAGGGGGAGCGGAAAATGAGCAGTTCTTC.

This clone was detected a few times. The chain carries TRBV11-1 and TRBJ2-3; D possibly corresponds to TRBD1 (6 bases). The germline V and J ends were trimmed by 3 bases and 3 bases, with 19 bases remaining between them. The CDR3 spans 17 residues. Germline lookup yields CDR1 SGHAT and CDR2 FQDESV (reference sequence). CDR3 sequence: CASSFRFGAGETDTQYF. The DNA for the CDR3 is TGTGCCAGCAGCTTTCGTTTCGGCGCAGGGGAAACAGATACGCAGTATTTT. Looking up the rest from reference TRBV11-1 and TRBJ2-3 gives the full variable domain: EAEVAQSPRYKITEKSQAVAFWCDPISGHATLYWYRQILGQGPELLVQFQDESVVDDSQLPKDRFSAERLKGVDSTLKIQPAELGDSAMYLCASSFRFGAGETDTQYFGPGTRLTVL.

V gene TRBV5-4 combines with J gene TRBJ2-7; 10 bases map to TRBD2. The CDR3 has 14 residues. Germline values: CDR1 SGHNT, CDR2 YYREEE (reference sequence). The trim removed 4 bases at V and 5 bases at J, leaving 6 bases unmatched. CDR3 amino acids: CASSQSSGRNEQYF. CDR3 DNA: TGTGCCAGCAGCCAGTCTAGCGGGAGAAACGAGCAGTACTTC.

This clone has only one observation. This rearrangement joins TRBV6-5 to TRBJ1-5, with 7 bases lining up with TRBD1. V lost 5 bases, J lost 4 bases, and 8 bases stayed unmatched. The CDR3 has 15 residues. Germline V gene sequence: CDR1 MNHEY, CDR2 SVGAGI. The CDR3 is CASSPTGERNQPQHF. CDR3 coding DNA: TGTGCCAGCAGTCCTACAGGGGAACGTAATCAGCCCCAGCATTTT.

The chain is built from TRBV9 and TRBJ2-7; TRBD1 matches 11 bases. V shed 3 bases and J 3 bases; nucleotides not matched to a gene: 5. In germline, CDR1 is SGDLS, CDR2 YYNGEE. The length of the CDR3 is 15 residues. Here the CDR3 reads CASSETGTGGYEQYF. The DNA of the CDR3 is TGTGCCAGCAGCGAGACCGGGACAGGGGGCTACGAGCAGTACTTC.

This rearrangement joins TRBV5-6 to TRBJ1-1; the D is unclear. The CDR3 length is 12 residues. Germline V gives CDR1 SGHDT, CDR2 YYEEEE. The V and J ends lost 2 bases and 0 bases respectively, with 2 bases between them. DNA of the CDR3: TGTGCCAGCAGCTTTATGAACACTGAAGCTTTCTTT. Protein product: CASSFMNTEAFF.

The chain is built from TRBV10-3 and TRBJ1-2; 10 bases align to TRBD1. Germline loops: CDR1 ENHRY, CDR2 SYGVKD. The V gene end was trimmed by 6 bases and the J gene end by 8 bases; junction bases not matched to a gene: 3. The CDR3 length is 12 residues. In DNA, the CDR3 is TGTGCCATCAGCGGGACAGGGGAAGGCTACACCTTC. It yields the protein CAISGTGEGYTF.

The gene calls are TRBV7-2 and TRBJ1-1; D is uncertain. Germline lookup yields CDR1 SGHTA and CDR2 FQGNSA. The CDR3 length is 13 residues. V lost 5 bases and J 1 base, leaving 8 bases between the germline ends. CDR3 coding DNA: TGTGCCAGCAGCCTTGCTACGAACACTGAAGCTTTCTTT. As protein: CASSLATNTEAFF.

The V call is TRBV19, the J call TRBJ2-3; perhaps TRBD1 as D (6 bases). V was clipped by 5 bases and J by 4 bases, with 13 bases between them. This CDR3 is built from 14 residues. Germline V gives CDR1 LNHDA, CDR2 SQIVND (reference sequence). This CDR3 reads CASSLWGRPDTQYF. As DNA, the CDR3 is TGTGCCAGTAGTCTCTGGGGGCGCCCAGATACGCAGTATTTT.

The rearrangement joins TRBV19 to TRBJ2-7, with D maybe TRBD2 (6 bases). This CDR3 is 16 amino acids long. The ends were cut back, 1 base at V and 3 bases at J, with 16 bases in the middle. Germline CDR1 and CDR2: LNHDA and SQIVND (reference sequence). The CDR3 loop reads CASSIGWDSLSYEQYF. The CDR3 DNA is TGTGCCAGTAGTATAGGTTGGGACTCGCTCAGCTACGAGCAGTACTTC.

The chain joins TRBV6-5 to TRBJ1-2; perhaps TRBD1 as D (5 bases). Germline-derived CDR1 and CDR2 are MNHEY and SVGAGI. The CDR3 sequence is 13 residues long. V lost 2 bases to trimming and J lost 3 bases, with 7 bases between them. This CDR3 reads CASSYQTDYGYTF. Here the CDR3 DNA reads TGTGCCAGCAGTTACCAGACAGACTATGGCTACACCTTC.